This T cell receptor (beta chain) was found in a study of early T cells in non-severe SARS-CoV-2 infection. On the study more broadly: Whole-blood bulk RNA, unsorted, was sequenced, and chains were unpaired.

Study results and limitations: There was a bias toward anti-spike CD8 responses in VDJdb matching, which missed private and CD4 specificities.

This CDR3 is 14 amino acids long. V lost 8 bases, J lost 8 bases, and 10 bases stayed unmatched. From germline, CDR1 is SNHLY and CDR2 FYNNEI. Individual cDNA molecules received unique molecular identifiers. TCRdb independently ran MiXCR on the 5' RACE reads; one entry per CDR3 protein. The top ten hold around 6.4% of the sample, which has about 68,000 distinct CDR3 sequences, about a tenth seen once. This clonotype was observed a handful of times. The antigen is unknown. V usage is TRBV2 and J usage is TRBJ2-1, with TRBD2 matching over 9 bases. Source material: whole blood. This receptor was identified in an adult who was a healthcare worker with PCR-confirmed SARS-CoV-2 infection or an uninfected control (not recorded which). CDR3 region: CASGEAGGNYEQFF. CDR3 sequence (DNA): TGTGCCAGCGGCGAAGCGGGAGGAAACTATGAGCAGTTCTTC.